This TCR beta chain was recovered during a study of PD-L1 blockade in urothelial cancer. Study-wide context: Atezolizumab at 1,200 mg intravenously every 3 weeks was started by patients around 2014.

Time point: pretreatment peripheral blood. Repertoires were generated with immunoSEQ multiplex PCR, while TCRdb's copy carries only in-frame clones and drops some. Found here are roughly 130,000 clones, approximately 84% of them singletons; the top ten hold 3% to 4%. The source was PBMCs, collected around atezolizumab (anti-PD-L1) treatment. The TCR originated in a man between 50 and 59 years old with urothelial cancer.

CDR3 sequence reads: CASSFQGERQPQHF. In DNA, the CDR3 is TGTGCCAGCAGCTTCCAGGGGGAACGTCAGCCCCAGCATTTT. The V call is TRBV7-9, the J call TRBJ1-5, with TRBD1 identical over 7 bases. The CDR3 is 14 residues long. Germline assignment: CDR1 SEHNR and CDR2 FQNEAQ (reference sequence). The V gene end was trimmed by 3 bases and the J gene end by 6 bases; junction bases not matched to a gene: 5.